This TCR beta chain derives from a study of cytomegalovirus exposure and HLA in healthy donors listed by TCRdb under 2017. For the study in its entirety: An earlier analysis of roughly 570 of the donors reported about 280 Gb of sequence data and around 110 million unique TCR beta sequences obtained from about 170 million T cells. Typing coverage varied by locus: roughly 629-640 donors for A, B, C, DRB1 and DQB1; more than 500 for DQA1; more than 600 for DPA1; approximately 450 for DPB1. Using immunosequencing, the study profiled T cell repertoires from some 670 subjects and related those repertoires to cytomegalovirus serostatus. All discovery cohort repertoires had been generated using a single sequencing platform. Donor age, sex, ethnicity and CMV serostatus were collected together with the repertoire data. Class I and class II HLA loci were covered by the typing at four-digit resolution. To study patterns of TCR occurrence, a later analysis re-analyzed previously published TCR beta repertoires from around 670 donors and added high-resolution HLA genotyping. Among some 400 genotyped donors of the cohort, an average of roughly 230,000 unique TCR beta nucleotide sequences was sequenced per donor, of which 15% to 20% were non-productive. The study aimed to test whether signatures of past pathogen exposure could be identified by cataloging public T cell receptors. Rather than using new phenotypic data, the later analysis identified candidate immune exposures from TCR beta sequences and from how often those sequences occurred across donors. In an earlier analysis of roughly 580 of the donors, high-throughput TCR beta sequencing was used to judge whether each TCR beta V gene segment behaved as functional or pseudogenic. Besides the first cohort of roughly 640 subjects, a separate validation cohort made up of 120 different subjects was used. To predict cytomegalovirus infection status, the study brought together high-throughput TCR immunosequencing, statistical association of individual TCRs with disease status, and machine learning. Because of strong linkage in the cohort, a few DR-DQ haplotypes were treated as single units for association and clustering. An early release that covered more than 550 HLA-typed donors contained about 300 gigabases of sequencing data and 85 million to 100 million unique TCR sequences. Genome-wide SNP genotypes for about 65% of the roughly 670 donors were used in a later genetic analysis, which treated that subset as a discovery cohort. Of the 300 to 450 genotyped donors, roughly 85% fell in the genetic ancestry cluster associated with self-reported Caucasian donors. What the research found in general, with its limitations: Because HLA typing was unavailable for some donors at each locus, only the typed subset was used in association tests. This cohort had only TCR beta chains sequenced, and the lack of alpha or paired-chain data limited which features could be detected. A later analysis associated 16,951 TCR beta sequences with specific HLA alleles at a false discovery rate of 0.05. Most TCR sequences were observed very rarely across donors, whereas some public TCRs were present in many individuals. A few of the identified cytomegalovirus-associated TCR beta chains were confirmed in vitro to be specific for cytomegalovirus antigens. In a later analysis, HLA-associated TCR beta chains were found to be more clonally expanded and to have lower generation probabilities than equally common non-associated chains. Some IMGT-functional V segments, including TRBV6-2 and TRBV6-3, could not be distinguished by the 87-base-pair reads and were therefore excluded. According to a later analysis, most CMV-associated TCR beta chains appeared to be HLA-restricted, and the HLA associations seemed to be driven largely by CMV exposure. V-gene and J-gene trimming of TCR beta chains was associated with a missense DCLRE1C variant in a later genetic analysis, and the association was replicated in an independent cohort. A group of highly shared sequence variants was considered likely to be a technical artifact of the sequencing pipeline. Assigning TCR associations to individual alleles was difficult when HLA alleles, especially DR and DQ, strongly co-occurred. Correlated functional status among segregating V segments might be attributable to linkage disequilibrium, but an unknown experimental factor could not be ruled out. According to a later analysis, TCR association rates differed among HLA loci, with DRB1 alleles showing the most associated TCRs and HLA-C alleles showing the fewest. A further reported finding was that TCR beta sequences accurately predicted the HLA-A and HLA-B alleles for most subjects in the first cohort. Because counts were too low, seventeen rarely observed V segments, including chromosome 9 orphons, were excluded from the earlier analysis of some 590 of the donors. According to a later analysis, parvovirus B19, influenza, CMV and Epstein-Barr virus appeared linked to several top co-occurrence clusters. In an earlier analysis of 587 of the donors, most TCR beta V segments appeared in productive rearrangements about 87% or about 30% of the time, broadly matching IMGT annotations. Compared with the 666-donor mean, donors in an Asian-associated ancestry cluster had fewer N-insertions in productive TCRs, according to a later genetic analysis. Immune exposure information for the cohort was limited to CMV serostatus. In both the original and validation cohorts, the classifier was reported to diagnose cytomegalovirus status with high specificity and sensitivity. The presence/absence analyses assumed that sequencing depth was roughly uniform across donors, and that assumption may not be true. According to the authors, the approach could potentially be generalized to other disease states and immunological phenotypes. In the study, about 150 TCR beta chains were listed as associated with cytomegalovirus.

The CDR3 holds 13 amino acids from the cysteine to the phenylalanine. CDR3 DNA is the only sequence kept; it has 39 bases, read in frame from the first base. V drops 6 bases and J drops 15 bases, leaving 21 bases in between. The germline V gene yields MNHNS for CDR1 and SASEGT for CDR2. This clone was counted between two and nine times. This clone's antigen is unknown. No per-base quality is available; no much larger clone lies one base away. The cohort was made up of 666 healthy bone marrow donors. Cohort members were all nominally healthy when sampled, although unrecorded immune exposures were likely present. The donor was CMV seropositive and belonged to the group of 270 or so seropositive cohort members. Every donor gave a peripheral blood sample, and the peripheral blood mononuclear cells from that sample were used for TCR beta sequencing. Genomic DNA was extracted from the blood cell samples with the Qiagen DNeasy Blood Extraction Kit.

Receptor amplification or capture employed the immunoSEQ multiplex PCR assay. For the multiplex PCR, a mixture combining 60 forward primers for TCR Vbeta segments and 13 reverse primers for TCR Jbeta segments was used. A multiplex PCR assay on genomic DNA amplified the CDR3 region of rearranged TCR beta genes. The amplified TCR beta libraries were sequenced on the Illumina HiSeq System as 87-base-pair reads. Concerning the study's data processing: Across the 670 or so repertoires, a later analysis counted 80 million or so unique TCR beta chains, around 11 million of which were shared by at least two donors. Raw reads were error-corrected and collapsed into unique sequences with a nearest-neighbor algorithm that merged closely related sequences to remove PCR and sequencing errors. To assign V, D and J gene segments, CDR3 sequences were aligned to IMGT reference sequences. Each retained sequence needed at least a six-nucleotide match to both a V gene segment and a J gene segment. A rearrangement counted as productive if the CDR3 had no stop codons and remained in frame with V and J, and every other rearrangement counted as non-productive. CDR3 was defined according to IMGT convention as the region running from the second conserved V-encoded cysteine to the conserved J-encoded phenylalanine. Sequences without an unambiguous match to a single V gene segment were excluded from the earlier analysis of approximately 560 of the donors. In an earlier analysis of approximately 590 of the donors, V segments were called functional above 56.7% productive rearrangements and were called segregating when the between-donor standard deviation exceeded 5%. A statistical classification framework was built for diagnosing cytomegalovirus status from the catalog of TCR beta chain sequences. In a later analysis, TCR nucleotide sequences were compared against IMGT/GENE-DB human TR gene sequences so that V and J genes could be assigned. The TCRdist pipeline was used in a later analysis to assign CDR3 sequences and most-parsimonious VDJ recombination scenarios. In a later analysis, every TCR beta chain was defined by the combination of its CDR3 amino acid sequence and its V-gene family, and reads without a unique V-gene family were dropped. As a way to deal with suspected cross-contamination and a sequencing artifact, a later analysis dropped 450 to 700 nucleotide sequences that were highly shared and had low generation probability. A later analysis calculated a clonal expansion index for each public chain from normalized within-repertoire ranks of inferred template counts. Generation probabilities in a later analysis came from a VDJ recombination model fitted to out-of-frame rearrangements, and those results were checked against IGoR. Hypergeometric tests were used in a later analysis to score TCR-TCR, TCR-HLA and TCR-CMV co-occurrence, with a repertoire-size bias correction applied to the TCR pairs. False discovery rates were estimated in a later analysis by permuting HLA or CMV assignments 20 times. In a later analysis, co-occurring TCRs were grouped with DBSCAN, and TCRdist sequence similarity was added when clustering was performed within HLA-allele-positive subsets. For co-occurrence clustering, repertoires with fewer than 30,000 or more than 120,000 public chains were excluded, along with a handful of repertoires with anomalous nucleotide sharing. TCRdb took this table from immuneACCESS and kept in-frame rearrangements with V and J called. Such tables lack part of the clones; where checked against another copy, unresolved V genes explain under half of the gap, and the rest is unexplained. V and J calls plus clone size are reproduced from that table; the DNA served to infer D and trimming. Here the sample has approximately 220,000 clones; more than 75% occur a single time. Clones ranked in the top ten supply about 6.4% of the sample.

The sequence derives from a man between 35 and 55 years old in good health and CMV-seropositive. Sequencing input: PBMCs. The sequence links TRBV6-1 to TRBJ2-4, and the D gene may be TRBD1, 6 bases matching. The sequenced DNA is TGTGCCAGCAGCGGTCTTTTGAAGGGGGTTGGGTACTTC. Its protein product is CASSGLLKGVGYF.